Given below is one TCR beta chain in context. The antigen is undetermined. The primer mix had 60 Vbeta and 13 Jbeta primers. Clones were sequenced by immunoSEQ multiplex PCR, and TCRdb holds only the in-frame ones, with some missing. The top ten hold roughly 4.8% of the sample, which has 130,000 to 150,000 clones, about 80% seen once. This sample is part of a study of cytomegalovirus exposure and HLA in healthy donors. Study-level points and caveats: A later analysis found that most CMV-associated TCR beta chains appeared HLA-restricted.

It was healthy bone marrow donors who served as donors. Germline assignment: CDR1 LNHDA and CDR2 SQIVND (reference sequence). Unmatched junction bases numbered 8, after V lost 4 bases and J lost 3 bases. The CDR3 runs 15 residues. The sequencing sample was made of PBMCs. This clonotype was obtained from a man aged 40-49 years in good health and CMV-seronegative. The V call is TRBV19, the J call TRBJ2-7; 8 bases map to TRBD2. The CDR3 reads CASSNFGTRGYEQYF. CDR3 nucleotides: TGTGCCAGTAGTAATTTTGGGACTAGAGGCTACGAGCAGTACTTC.